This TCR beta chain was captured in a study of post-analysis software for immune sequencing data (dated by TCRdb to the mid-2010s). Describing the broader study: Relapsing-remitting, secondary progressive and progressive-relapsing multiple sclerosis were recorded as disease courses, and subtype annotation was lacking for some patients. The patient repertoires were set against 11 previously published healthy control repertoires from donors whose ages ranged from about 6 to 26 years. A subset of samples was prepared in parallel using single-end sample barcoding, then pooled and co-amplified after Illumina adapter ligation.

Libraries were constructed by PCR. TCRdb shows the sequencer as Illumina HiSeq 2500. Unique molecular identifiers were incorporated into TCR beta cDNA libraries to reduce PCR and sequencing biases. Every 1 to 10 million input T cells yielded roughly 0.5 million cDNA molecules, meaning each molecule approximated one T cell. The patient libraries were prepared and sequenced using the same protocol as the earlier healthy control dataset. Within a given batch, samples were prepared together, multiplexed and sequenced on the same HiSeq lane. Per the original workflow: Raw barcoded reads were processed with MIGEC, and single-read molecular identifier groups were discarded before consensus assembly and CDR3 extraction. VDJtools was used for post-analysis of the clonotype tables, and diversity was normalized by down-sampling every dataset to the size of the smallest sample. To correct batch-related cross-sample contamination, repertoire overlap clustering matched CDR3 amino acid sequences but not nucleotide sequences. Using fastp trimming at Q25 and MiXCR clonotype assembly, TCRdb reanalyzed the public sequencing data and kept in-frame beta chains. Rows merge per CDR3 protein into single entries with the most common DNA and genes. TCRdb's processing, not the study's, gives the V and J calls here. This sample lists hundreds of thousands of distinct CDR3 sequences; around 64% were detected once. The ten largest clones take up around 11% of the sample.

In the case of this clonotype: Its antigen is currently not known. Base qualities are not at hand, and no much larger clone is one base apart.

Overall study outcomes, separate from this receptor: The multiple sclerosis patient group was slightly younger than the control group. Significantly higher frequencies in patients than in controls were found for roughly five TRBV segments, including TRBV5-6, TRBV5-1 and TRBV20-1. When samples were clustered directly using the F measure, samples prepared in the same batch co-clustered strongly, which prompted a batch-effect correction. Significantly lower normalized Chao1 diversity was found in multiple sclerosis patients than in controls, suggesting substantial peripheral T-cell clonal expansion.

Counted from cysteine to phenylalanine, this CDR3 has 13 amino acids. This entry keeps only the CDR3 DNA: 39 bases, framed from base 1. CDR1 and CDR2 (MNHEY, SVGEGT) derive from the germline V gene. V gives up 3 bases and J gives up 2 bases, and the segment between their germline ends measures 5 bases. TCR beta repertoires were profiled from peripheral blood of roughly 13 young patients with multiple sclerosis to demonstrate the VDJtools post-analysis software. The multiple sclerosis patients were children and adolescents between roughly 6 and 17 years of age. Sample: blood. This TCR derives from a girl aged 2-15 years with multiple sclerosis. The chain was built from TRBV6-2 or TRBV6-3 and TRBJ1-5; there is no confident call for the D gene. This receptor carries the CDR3 CASSYIRNQPQHF. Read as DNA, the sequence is TGTGCCAGCAGTTATATTCGCAATCAGCCCCAGCATTTT.